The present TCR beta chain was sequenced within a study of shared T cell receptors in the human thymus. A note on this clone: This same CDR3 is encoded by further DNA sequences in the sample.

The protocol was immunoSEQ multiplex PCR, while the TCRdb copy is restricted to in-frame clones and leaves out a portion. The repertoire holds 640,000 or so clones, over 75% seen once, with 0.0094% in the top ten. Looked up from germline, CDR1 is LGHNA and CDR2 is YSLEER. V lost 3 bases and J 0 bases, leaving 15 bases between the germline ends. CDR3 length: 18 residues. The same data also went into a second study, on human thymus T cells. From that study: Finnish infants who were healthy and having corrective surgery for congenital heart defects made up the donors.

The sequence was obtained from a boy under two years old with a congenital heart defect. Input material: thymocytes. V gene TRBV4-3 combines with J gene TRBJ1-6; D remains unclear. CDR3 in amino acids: CASSQHQTRSSYNSPLHF. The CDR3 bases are TGCGCCAGCAGCCAGCATCAGACCCGGAGCTCCTATAATTCACCCCTCCACTTT.